The 7 T cell receptor beta chains reported below all come from one sample, sequenced in a study of PD-1 blockade in classical Hodgkin lymphoma. TCRdb's table, derived via immunoSEQ multiplex PCR, lists solely in-frame clones and lacks some. This table holds tens of thousands of clones, about 85% found once. Time point in this sample: cycle 4 day 1 (C4D1), after more than five weeks of nivolumab. All the patients suffered relapse after autologous stem cell transplantation, and brentuximab vedotin exposure differed. Sequenced material: peripheral blood mononuclear cells (PBMCs), taken before the fourth cycle of nivolumab. The source of these receptors is a human donor with classical Hodgkin lymphoma.

V gene TRBV5-1 combines with J gene TRBJ1-1; D unclear. Per the germline V gene, CDR1 is SGHRS and CDR2 is YFSETQ. There are 15 residues in the CDR3. Trimming removed 0 bases at V and 4 bases at J, with 13 bases between. The CDR3 region has the DNA TGCGCCAGCAGCTTGGAGCCGCGGGGTACCACTGAAGCTTTCTTT. This codes for CASSLEPRGTTEAFF.

The V call is TRBV6-5, the J call TRBJ1-2, with 9 bases identical to TRBD1. The germline V gene encodes CDR1 MNHEY and CDR2 SVGAGI. The CDR3 is 14 residues long. The V gene end was trimmed by 6 bases and the J gene end by 4 bases; junction bases not matched to a gene: 6. The CDR3: CASRDRDRVYGYTF. The CDR3 DNA is TGTGCCAGCAGAGACCGGGACAGGGTCTATGGCTACACCTTC.

This sequence joins TRBV10-1 and TRBJ2-7; D may correspond to TRBD1 or TRBD2 (5 bases each). Per the germline V gene, CDR1 is WNHNN and CDR2 is SYGVQD (reference sequence). The CDR3 has 13 amino acids. V was cut by 3 bases and J by 6 bases, with 12 bases left in between. The CDR3: CASSDPGRGEQYF. In nucleotides, the CDR3 is TGCGCCAGCAGTGACCCGGGGCGCGGCGAGCAGTACTTC.

V gene TRBV7-9 combines with J gene TRBJ2-7; 8 nucleotides align to TRBD1. Germline loops: CDR1 SEHNR, CDR2 FQNEAQ (reference sequence). Trimming removed 5 bases from V and 1 base from J; junction bases left unmatched: 4. CDR3 size: 14 residues. CDR3 protein: CASSPGTGSYEQYF. As DNA, the CDR3 is TGTGCCAGCAGCCCCGGGACAGGTTCCTACGAGCAGTACTTC.

In nucleotides, the CDR3 is TGTGCCTGGGGCGGACAGGGGGCCGAATATTTT. Translation: CAWGGQGAEYF. This sequence joins TRBV30 and TRBJ2-3, with 11 bases lining up with TRBD1. CDR1 is GTSNPN, CDR2 SVGIG, per germline (reference sequence). The V and J ends lost 5 bases and 15 bases, in that order; junction bases with no gene match: 7. The CDR3 consists of 11 residues.

The chain uses TRBV6-5 and TRBJ1-1; D is undetermined. V dropped 2 bases and J dropped 0 bases, with 10 bases sitting between them. This CDR3 is built from 15 residues. In germline, CDR1 is MNHEY, CDR2 SVGAGI. CDR3 in DNA: TGTGCCAGCAGTTACGTCAGGCTTATGAACACTGAAGCTTTCTTT. Translated, it gives CASSYVRLMNTEAFF.

As to this clone: Within the sample, other DNA sequences also encode this same CDR3. The chain has TRBV2 and TRBJ1-2; possible D gene TRBD1, 5 bases. Trimming pared 3 bases from V and 6 bases from J, leaving 8 bases between. The CDR3 is 12 amino acids. Germline V gene sequence: CDR1 SNHLY, CDR2 FYNNEI. CDR3 amino acids: CASSEGVDGYTF. CDR3 coding DNA: TGTGCCAGCAGTGAGGGGGTTGATGGCTACACCTTC.